The source of this T cell receptor beta chain is a study of shared clonotypes between healthy human individuals. The germline gives CDR1 SGDLS, CDR2 YYNGEE. The CDR3 contains 14 residues. V lost 0 bases and J lost 1, with 7 bases in between. The assay ran at deep level. Sequencing used immunoSEQ multiplex PCR; TCRdb keeps in-frame clones, though not all of them. The table has 1,400,000 or so clones, 97% to 99% seen once; the top ten hold approximately 0.38%. A remark on this clone: Its target is not known. In the same sample, other DNA sequences code for this CDR3.

Study-wide points: Across several donors, naive CD4 shared around 5%, naive CD8 3% to 3.5%, memory CD4 about 2.5%, memory CD8 over 0.3%. Memory subsets had estimated richness that was generally smaller than that of naive subsets.

V gene TRBV9 combines with J gene TRBJ1-1; D is undetermined. The sequencing input was naive CD4+ T cells sorted from blood. Subset reported: CD45RA+ positively selected. The receptor was derived from a man aged 30 to 39 in good health. CDR3 sequence reads: CASSVVLGNTEAFF. DNA of the CDR3: TGTGCCAGCAGCGTAGTTTTAGGGAACACTGAAGCTTTCTTT.